This passage covers 10 T cell receptor beta chains from one sample sequenced in a study of blood T cells in healthy people across ages. For the second PCR, which ran for roughly 6 to 12 cycles, a sample-barcoded 5' primer and a J-beta primer mix were used. From the 5' RACE reads, TCRdb called clonotypes with MiXCR, one entry per CDR3 protein. The sample lists around 1,900,000 distinct CDR3 sequences, about two fifths seen once, with 20% to 25% in the top ten. Sequencing used blood. Source of these receptors: a human donor in good health.

The chain employs TRBV4-3 and TRBJ2-3; possible D gene TRBD1, 5 bases. This CDR3 is built from 15 residues. Trimming removed 0 bases from V and 3 bases from J, with 10 bases in between. Germline V lookup: CDR1 LGHNA, CDR2 YSLEER. CDR3 protein: CASSQESRGTDTQYF. The CDR3, as DNA: TGCGCCAGCAGCCAAGAGTCAAGGGGAACAGATACGCAGTATTTT.

V and J are TRBV5-1 and TRBJ1-5, with D possibly TRBD1 on 5 matching bases. V lost 0 bases and J 3 bases, leaving 13 bases between the germline ends. The CDR3 contains 16 residues. Germline V lookup: CDR1 SGHRS, CDR2 YFSETQ. CDR3 DNA sequence: TGCGCCAGCAGCTTGGGGTTACAGGCCAACAATCAGCCCCAGCATTTT. Encoded protein: CASSLGLQANNQPQHF.

The J gene is TRBJ2-4, the V gene TRBV7-9; perhaps D is TRBD1 or TRBD2 (6 bases each). The CDR3 totals 16 residues. Germline lookup yields CDR1 SEHNR and CDR2 FQNEAQ (reference sequence). Deletions cut 0 bases from V and 13 bases from J, with 22 bases between. CDR3 region: CASSLAYREEGRSQYF. CDR3 in DNA: TGTGCCAGCAGCTTAGCGTACAGGGAGGAGGGACGATCGCAGTACTTC. The variable domain in full, with the rest retrieved from reference TRBV7-9 and TRBJ2-4, is DTGVSQNPRHKITKRGQNVTFRCDPISEHNRLYWYRQTLGQGPEFLTYFQNEAQLEKSRLLSDRFSAERPKGSFSTLEIQRTEQGDSAMYLCASSLAYREEGRSQYFGAGTRLSVL.

In this sample, this clonotype turned up once. This rearrangement joins TRBV29-1 to TRBJ2-7, with D perhaps matching TRBD2 (6 bases). Germline V CDR1 and CDR2: SQVTM, ANQGSEA. The V gene lost 2 bases and the J gene lost 5 bases, with 16 bases spanning the gap. This CDR3 spans 14 amino acids. The DNA for the CDR3 is TGCAGCGTTGAAAGGTCGGGAGAGCCTAACGAGCAGTACTTC. Protein: CSVERSGEPNEQYF.

This sequence joins TRBV12-3 or TRBV12-4 and TRBJ1-6, with D unresolved. The CDR3 sequence is 14 residues long. V shed 6 bases and J shed 4 bases, with 10 bases lying between them. The CDR3 coding sequence is TGTGCCAGCAGCCTTACACAGTATAATTCACCCCTCCACTTT. Amino acids: CASSLTQYNSPLHF.

This clonotype was counted once. The CDR3 reads CASSPLGRWNYEQYF. In nucleotides, the CDR3 is TGTGCCAGCAGCCCACTGGGACGGTGGAACTACGAGCAGTACTTC. The chain uses TRBV7-2 and TRBJ2-4; TRBD1 or TRBD2 may be the D gene (5 bases each). The J call may not be correct, given that the DNA end is closer to TRBJ2-7. The V gene's germline CDR1 is SGHTA and CDR2 FQGNSA. The length of the CDR3 is 15 residues.

The rearrangement links TRBV7-8 to TRBJ2-7; unclear D gene. CDR1 is SGHVS and CDR2 is FQNEAQ in the germline V gene. The CDR3 runs to 12 residues. The germline V and J ends were trimmed by 2 bases and 12 bases, with 14 bases remaining between them. CDR3 coding DNA: TGTGCCAGCAGCTTAACAGTTCCCCAGCTGTACTTC. Encoded protein: CASSLTVPQLYF.

This clonotype has at least ten counts. This CDR3 reads CATSEGDNEQFF. The CDR3 nucleotides are TGTGCCACCAGTGAAGGGGACAATGAGCAGTTCTTC. The chain carries TRBV24-1 and TRBJ2-1, with D possibly matching TRBD1 (5 bases). Trimming removed 4 bases from V and 5 bases from J, with 5 bases in between. The length of the CDR3 is 12 residues. The V gene's germline CDR1 is KGHDR and CDR2 SFDVKD.

The chain couples TRBV6-1 to TRBJ2-3; TRBD2 agrees at 8 bases. The V gene end was trimmed by 6 bases and the J gene end by 2 bases; junction bases not matched to a gene: 16. The CDR3 loop spans 18 amino acids. From germline, CDR1 is MNHNS and CDR2 SASEGT. CDR3 sequence (DNA): TGTGCCAGCAGCGCAGGGTTCGGGAGGGCCCAGGACACAGATACGCAGTATTTT. This gives the protein CASSAGFGRAQDTDTQYF.

The chain carries TRBV24-1 and TRBJ2-1; the match to TRBD1 covers 11 bases. Germline V gene lookup returns CDR1 KGHDR and CDR2 SFDVKD. Unmatched junction bases numbered 5, after V lost 9 bases and J lost 5 bases. This CDR3 contains 14 residues. The CDR3 nucleotides read TGTGCCACCGGGGGACAGGGGGTGAACAATGAGCAGTTCTTC. This encodes CATGGQGVNNEQFF.